This T cell receptor (beta chain) was recovered during a study of beta chain features in type 1 diabetes. Across the whole study: Across the samples, about 100 million sorted cells were examined in total.

Study-level points and caveats: Among patients with Type 1 diabetes, TCRB CDR3s were moderately but significantly shorter in every one of the four CD4+ subsets.

Concerning this clone itself: As yet, its antigen is unknown.

Investigators reverse transcribed all isolated RNA, so they sequenced expressed TCRB transcripts. TCRdb's copy holds only in-frame clones and misses some; the assay was immunoSEQ multiplex PCR. The sample records fewer than 65,000 clones, roughly 60% being singletons. There was one heparinised blood draw per donor, averaging roughly 110 mL. Stem cell-like memory, regulatory, central memory and naive CD4+ cells were sorted via CD45RO/CCR7/CD25/CD127/CD95/CD27. The receptor was derived from a woman aged 18-30 years in good health. Input material: Tregs from blood.

CDR3 coding DNA: TGTGCCTGGAGTAGCGGGAGGACAGATACGCAGTATTTT. It codes for CAWSSGRTDTQYF. The chain carries TRBV30 and TRBJ2-3; 9 nucleotides match TRBD2. The germline V gene has CDR1 GTSNPN and CDR2 SVGIG (reference sequence). CDR3 size: 13 residues. V lost 2 bases and J lost 3; bases outside the gene matches: 0.